This TCR beta chain was identified during a study of OX40 agonist ivuxolimab in advanced cancers. Background on the study: An agonistic anti-OX40 (CD134) antibody, ivuxolimab, was used to treat the patients.

The assay was immunoSEQ multiplex PCR, and TCRdb's table has in-frame clones only and misses some. Of approximately 74,000 clones in the sample, 75% to 95% were seen once. This CDR3 contains 15 residues. The V segment lost 5 bases and the J segment 9 bases; nucleotides outside the gene matches: 9. From germline, CDR1 is SEHNR and CDR2 FQNEAQ (reference sequence). Points from the study as a whole: Among the lowest peripheral clonal expansion occurred in 0.1-3.0 mg/kg partial responders.

This clone was counted a single time. Its antigen remains unidentified. V and J are TRBV7-9 and TRBJ1-6, with TRBD1 identical over 8 bases. This receptor was obtained from an adult with an advanced solid tumor such as melanoma, head and neck, liver or kidney cancer. The source material was CD4+ or CD8+ T cells sorted from blood, sampled in a trial of the OX40 agonist ivuxolimab. This CDR3 is CASSPTGGVGSPLHF. CDR3 DNA: TGTGCCAGCAGCCCCACAGGGGGAGTTGGTTCACCCCTCCACTTT.